This T cell receptor (beta chain) was observed in a study of blood T cell repertoires in COVID-19. The repertoire was sequenced with immunoSEQ multiplex PCR; TCRdb's copy has only in-frame clones and lacks some. Of about 250,000 clones detected, 85% to 90% appear once; the ten largest clones hold around 15%. The participants were between about 18 and 90 years old and came from under 25 US areas. The CDR3 is made up of 17 amino acids. Germline V gene sequence: CDR1 MNHNS, CDR2 SASEGT. Trimming shortened V by 0 bases and J by 2 bases, and 14 bases separated the two germline ends. The TCR comes from a man in his late teens or twenties who had recovered from COVID-19. The sample consisted of PBMCs or T cells enriched from blood (not recorded which). The chain employs TRBV6-1 and TRBJ1-3; D is ambiguous. CDR3 coding DNA: TGTGCCAGCAGTGAAGCATTGGTGGGAGATACTGGAAACACCATATATTTT. Translated, it gives CASSEALVGDTGNTIYF.